The 30 T cell receptor beta chains reported below all come from one sample, sequenced in a study of cytomegalovirus exposure and HLA in healthy donors. In the PCR, 60 Vbeta and 13 Jbeta primers were used. Assay used: immunoSEQ multiplex PCR; TCRdb lists only in-frame clones, some missing. The sample has some 150,000 clones; around 64% are singletons. Sequencing used PBMCs. These TCRs come from a woman in her 30s in good health and CMV-seronegative.

The CDR3 region has the DNA TGTGCCAGCACCCAACAGGGCAATCAGCCCCAGCATTTT. As protein: CASTQQGNQPQHF. The V call is TRBV6-6, the J call TRBJ1-5, with D tentatively TRBD1 (5 bases). CDR3 length equals 13 residues. The V gene lost 7 bases and the J gene lost 2 bases, with 9 bases spanning the gap. From germline, CDR1 is MNHNY and CDR2 SVGAGI (reference sequence).

V gene TRBV5-4 combines with J gene TRBJ1-1, with D maybe TRBD1 (5 bases). The CDR3 contains 13 residues. The germline V gene encodes CDR1 SGHNT and CDR2 YYREEE (reference sequence). Between the trimmed V and J ends, which lost 4 bases and 4 bases, there was a span of 11 bases. This chain's CDR3 is CASSPTVGTEAFF. The CDR3 DNA reads as TGTGCCAGCAGCCCGACAGTGGGCACTGAAGCTTTCTTT. The complete variable domain, with remaining parts taken from reference TRBV5-4 and TRBJ1-1, reads ETGVTQSPTHLIKTRGQQVTLRCSSQSGHNTVSWYQQALGQGPQFIFQYYREEENGRGNFPPRFSGLQFPNYSSELNVNALELDDSALYLCASSPTVGTEAFFGQGTRLTVV.

CDR3 coding DNA: TGTGCCAGCAGTTTCAACGGCATTGAACAGGGGGGACAATTGGGGGATGAGCAGTTCTTC. Amino acid sequence: CASSFNGIEQGGQLGDEQFF. The V call is TRBV28, the J call TRBJ2-1; 8 bases line up with TRBD1. The CDR3 covers 20 residues. Trimming removed 3 bases from V and 8 bases from J; junction bases left unmatched: 24. Per the germline V gene, CDR1 is MDHEN and CDR2 is SYDVKM.

V and J are TRBV7-9 and TRBJ2-7, with 8 bases matching TRBD1. J gave up 4 bases and V 3 bases, and 8 bases lay outside the gene matches. Germline V gene sequence: CDR1 SEHNR, CDR2 FQNEAQ (reference sequence). This CDR3 is 15 amino acids long. The chain's CDR3 is CASSFPGQAIYEQYF. DNA of the CDR3: TGTGCCAGCAGCTTCCCGGGACAGGCGATTTACGAGCAGTACTTC.

A word on this clone: Other DNA sequences of this sample code for an identical CDR3. This rearrangement joins TRBV29-1 to TRBJ1-1; D is unclear. The V and J ends lost 4 bases and 2 bases respectively, with 8 bases between them. Germline V CDR1 and CDR2: SQVTM, ANQGSEA. The CDR3 consists of 12 residues. The CDR3 spells CSVGYTNTEAFF. CDR3 sequence (DNA): TGCAGCGTTGGGTACACCAACACTGAAGCTTTCTTT.

There are a few counts of this clone. This sequence joins TRBV5-5 and TRBJ1-1, with D possibly matching TRBD1 (5 bases). This CDR3 is built from 14 residues. Germline CDR1 and CDR2: SGHKS and YYEKEE (reference sequence). V was clipped by 6 bases and J by 0 bases, with 12 bases between them. DNA of the CDR3: TGTGCCAGCACCTTAGGGGCGATGAACACTGAAGCTTTCTTT. Its translation is CASTLGAMNTEAFF.

This sequence joins TRBV19 and TRBJ1-3; unclear D gene. Germline values: CDR1 LNHDA, CDR2 SQIVND (reference sequence). The CDR3 length is 14 residues. The germline V and J ends were trimmed by 6 bases and 0 bases, with 9 bases remaining between them. The CDR3 loop is CASRRGNSGNTIYF. CDR3 DNA sequence: TGTGCCAGTAGGAGAGGTAACTCTGGAAACACCATATATTTT.

This chain connects TRBV28 to TRBJ1-2; 7 bases are shared with TRBD1. Unmatched junction bases numbered 12, after V lost 3 bases and J lost 5 bases. This CDR3 is 16 amino acids long. CDR1 and CDR2 (germline): MDHEN, SYDVKM. CDR3 coding DNA: TGTGCCAGCAGTTTGGGACAGTCCCTCCGCTCGTATGGCTACACCTTC. It translates to CASSLGQSLRSYGYTF.

This chain uses TRBV5-1 with TRBJ1-1; D gene ambiguous. CDR3 length: 13 amino acids. In germline, CDR1 is SGHRS, CDR2 YFSETQ. Trimming removed 0 bases from V and 5 bases from J, with 8 bases in between. The CDR3 DNA reads as TGCGCCAGCAGCTTGGGAGGGTCGACTGAAGCTTTCTTT. Translating it yields CASSLGGSTEAFF.

This sequence joins TRBV10-3 and TRBJ2-7; tentatively, D is TRBD2 (5 bases). This CDR3 comprises 13 residues. Germline V gene sequence: CDR1 ENHRY, CDR2 SYGVKD. Trimming removed 0 bases at V and 4 bases at J, with 7 bases between. The CDR3 bases are TGTGCCATCAGTGAGTCGGAGGATTACGAGCAGTACTTC. Protein product: CAISESEDYEQYF.

The chain uses TRBV2 and TRBJ1-1; D unresolved. Trimming stripped 3 bases from V and 4 bases from J, with 15 bases between. The germline V gene encodes CDR1 SNHLY and CDR2 FYNNEI. This CDR3 has 15 amino acids. The CDR3 spells CASSERARSGTEAFF. The CDR3 DNA reads as TGTGCCAGCAGTGAGCGGGCCCGATCGGGCACTGAAGCTTTCTTT.

The chain combines TRBV7-2 with TRBJ2-1, with unresolved D. The ends were cut back, 1 base at V and 6 bases at J, with 7 bases in the middle. CDR3 length equals 13 residues. Germline V lookup: CDR1 SGHTA, CDR2 FQGNSA. CDR3 protein: CASSLVPFNEQFF. The CDR3 region has the DNA TGTGCCAGCAGCTTAGTTCCTTTCAATGAGCAGTTCTTC. The whole variable domain, filled in from reference TRBV7-2 and TRBJ2-1, reads GAGVSQSPSNKVTEKGKDVELRCDPISGHTALYWYRQSLGQGLEFLIYFQGNSAPDKSGLPSDRFSAERTGGSVSTLTIQRTQQEDSAVYLCASSLVPFNEQFFGPGTRLTVL.

This sequence joins TRBV7-6 and TRBJ2-7; TRBD1 matches 8 bases. The CDR3 has 17 residues. V shed 2 bases and J 9 bases; nucleotides not matched to a gene: 18. CDR1 and CDR2 from the germline V gene are SGHVS and FNYEAQ. The DNA for the CDR3 is TGTGCCAGCAGCTTATCACGACTTGGCGACAGGGGATATGGGCAGTACTTC. This codes for CASSLSRLGDRGYGQYF.

The chain recombines TRBV4-2 with TRBJ2-7; 11 bases align to TRBD1. CDR1 is LGHNA and CDR2 is YNFKEQ in the germline V gene. The CDR3 is made up of 15 amino acids. Trimming took 2 bases from V and 3 from J; bases not matched to a gene: 3. The DNA for the CDR3 is TGTGCCAGCAGCCAACCGGGACAGGGGGTCTACGAGCAGTACTTC. Translation: CASSQPGQGVYEQYF.

This clone was detected only a few times. The chain links TRBV6-5 to TRBJ1-5, with D possibly being TRBD1 (5 bases). The CDR3 totals 15 residues. Germline CDR1 MNHEY, CDR2 SVGAGI. Trimming left V 0 bases short and J 2 bases short, with 8 bases between. The CDR3 spells CASSYSGAGNQPQHF. DNA of the CDR3: TGTGCCAGCAGTTACTCAGGGGCGGGCAATCAGCCCCAGCATTTT.

The V call is TRBV28, the J call TRBJ1-1, with 8 bases lining up with TRBD1. This CDR3 has 14 residues. Germline trimming cut 5 bases from V and 10 bases from J; bases unmatched to any gene: 12. The V gene's germline CDR1 is MDHEN and CDR2 SYDVKM. The CDR3 is CASSPRQGRSRAFF. The DNA of the CDR3 is TGTGCCAGCAGTCCCCGACAGGGGAGATCACGAGCTTTCTTT.

CDR3 sequence (DNA): TGTGCCAGCAGCCCCGGACTAGCAACAGATACGCAGTATTTT. Amino acid sequence: CASSPGLATDTQYF. The chain joins TRBV7-7 to TRBJ2-3; 8 bases are shared with TRBD2. The germline CDR1 and CDR2 sequences are SSHAT and FNYEAQ (reference sequence). This CDR3 region has 14 residues. V was clipped by 5 bases and J by 3 bases; unmatched bases: 4.

As to this clone: A junction boundary mismatches the germline segment, possibly from a read error. This chain links TRBV7-9 with TRBJ1-6, with 9 bases identical to TRBD1. Germline CDR1 reads SEHNR; CDR2 reads FQNEAQ (reference sequence). The CDR3 is made up of 19 amino acids. In nucleotides, the CDR3 is TGTTCCAGCAGCTTAGACAGGGGGTTACTCAGCTCCTATAATTCACCCCTCCACTTT. Its protein product is CSSSLDRGLLSSYNSPLHF.

The rearrangement links TRBV4-1 to TRBJ1-3; maybe TRBD1 (5 bases). The ends were cut back, 4 bases at V and 0 bases at J, with 22 bases in the middle. The CDR3 is 19 amino acids. Germline loops: CDR1 MGHRA, CDR2 YSYEKL. CDR3 DNA: TGCGCCAGCAGCCGCGCACGGGGGGTGCCCTCTAGCTCTGGAAACACCATATATTTT. This codes for CASSRARGVPSSSGNTIYF.

This sequence joins TRBV5-4 and TRBJ2-1, with TRBD1 matching over 10 bases. V was clipped by 2 bases and J by 12 bases; unmatched bases: 11. There are 15 residues in the CDR3. Germline V gives CDR1 SGHNT, CDR2 YYREEE (reference sequence). This CDR3 reads CASSLMTGGAEMQFF. The CDR3 nucleotides read TGTGCCAGCAGCTTAATGACAGGGGGCGCGGAGATGCAGTTCTTC.

The chain employs TRBV5-5 and TRBJ1-1; possible D gene TRBD1, 5 bases. CDR3 length equals 15 residues. V lost 0 bases and J lost 1, with 10 bases in between. In germline, CDR1 is SGHKS, CDR2 YYEKEE (reference sequence). The CDR3 region is CASSLEGIGNTEAFF. The CDR3 nucleotides read TGTGCCAGCAGCTTGGAGGGGATCGGGAACACTGAAGCTTTCTTT.

This clone was seen only once. The chain employs TRBV5-1 and TRBJ2-5; TRBD2 agrees at 13 bases. The DNA end is a closer match to TRBJ2-7, so the J assignment may be wrong. CDR1 and CDR2 (germline): SGHRS, YFSETQ. The CDR3 spans 14 residues. In nucleotides, the CDR3 is TGCGCCAGCAGCTACGGGACTAGCGGGGTCGAGCAGTACTTC. Its translation is CASSYGTSGVEQYF.

There are a few counts of this clone. This chain uses TRBV5-1 with TRBJ1-6, with TRBD1 matching over 8 bases. V lost 3 bases to trimming and J lost 8 bases; unmatched junction nucleotides: 16. This CDR3 comprises 18 residues. The V gene's germline CDR1 is SGHRS and CDR2 YFSETQ. The CDR3 spells CASSSEPELTGVDSPLHF. The CDR3 nucleotides are TGCGCCAGCAGCTCAGAACCAGAGCTGACAGGGGTTGATTCACCCCTCCACTTT.

The chain joins TRBV2 to TRBJ2-2; 9 bases fit TRBD1. The CDR3 length is 15 residues. Looked up from germline, CDR1 is SNHLY and CDR2 is FYNNEI. Trimming cost V 6 bases and J 4 bases; bases outside gene matches: 6. CDR3 protein: CASRGQGGGTGELFF. The CDR3 DNA reads as TGTGCCAGCAGGGGACAGGGAGGGGGCACCGGGGAGCTGTTTTTT.

The CDR3 DNA reads TGTGCCAGCAGTTTAAGGAGGGTAGGGCTAGCAGCAGATACGCAGTATTTT. Its translation is CASSLRRVGLAADTQYF. This sequence joins TRBV27 and TRBJ2-3, with a possible D match to TRBD2 (6 bases). Germline lookup yields CDR1 MNHEY and CDR2 SMNVEV (reference sequence). V lost 2 bases and J lost 4, with 19 bases in between. CDR3 size: 17 residues.

This chain uses TRBV28 with TRBJ1-1; D possibly corresponds to TRBD1 (5 bases). This CDR3 has 14 residues. The V end was cut by 6 bases, the J end by 4 bases, with 15 bases between. Germline loops: CDR1 MDHEN, CDR2 SYDVKM. CDR3 amino acids: CASRPTGGSTEAFF. The CDR3 coding sequence is TGTGCCAGCAGGCCTACGGGGGGGAGCACTGAAGCTTTCTTT.

The V call is TRBV27, the J call TRBJ2-1, with TRBD2 matching over 7 bases. The trim removed 2 bases at V and 5 bases at J, leaving 6 bases unmatched. The CDR3 loop spans 15 amino acids. The germline V gene has CDR1 MNHEY and CDR2 SMNVEV (reference sequence). The CDR3 spells CASSLMGGSHNEQFF. CDR3 sequence (DNA): TGTGCCAGCAGTTTAATGGGGGGGAGCCACAATGAGCAGTTCTTC.

The chain's CDR3 is CASSLAETSQETQYF. CDR3 DNA sequence: TGTGCCAGCAGCTTGGCCGAGACTAGTCAAGAGACCCAGTACTTC. The chain couples TRBV5-4 to TRBJ2-5, with D perhaps matching TRBD2 (6 bases). The germline CDR1 and CDR2 sequences are SGHNT and YYREEE (reference sequence). The CDR3 length is 15 residues. V was cut by 0 bases and J by 2 bases, with 11 bases left in between.

This clone showed up just a few times. This sequence joins TRBV5-1 and TRBJ1-3, with unresolved D. The germline V gene encodes CDR1 SGHRS and CDR2 YFSETQ. The CDR3 runs 15 residues. The ends were cut back, 3 bases at V and 0 bases at J, with 10 bases in the middle. The CDR3 reads CASSSDGNSGNTIYF. For the CDR3, the DNA is TGCGCCAGCAGCTCGGACGGGAACTCTGGAAACACCATATATTTT.

The rearrangement links TRBV9 to TRBJ1-2, with 7 bases matching TRBD1. This CDR3 comprises 13 residues. V was clipped by 5 bases and J by 8 bases; unmatched bases: 9. The germline V gene has CDR1 SGDLS and CDR2 YYNGEE. CDR3 nucleotides: TGTGCCAGCAGGCGCGACAGGGATCACGGCTACACCTTC. Translated, it gives CASRRDRDHGYTF.